The 31 T cell receptor beta chains reported below all come from one sample, sequenced in a study of T cells after yellow fever vaccination. TCRdb reprocessed the 5' RACE reads via MiXCR and lists one record per CDR3 protein. In the table there are roughly 500,000 distinct CDR3 sequences, about a fifth of which are singletons. This specimen was PBMCs, taken 15 days after the yellow fever booster vaccination. Every receptor here comes from a man aged 30 to 39 who received the YFV17D yellow fever vaccine.

This chain connects TRBV5-6 to TRBJ2-7; D is uncertain. The CDR3 consists of 13 residues. Trimming cost V 5 bases and J 5 bases, with 14 bases left between them. From germline, CDR1 is SGHDT and CDR2 YYEEEE. The CDR3 spells CASRRNDGDEQYF. Written as DNA, the CDR3 is TGTGCCAGCAGAAGAAATGATGGGGACGAGCAGTACTTC. The whole variable domain, remainder taken from reference TRBV5-6 and TRBJ2-7, is DAGVTQSPTHLIKTRGQQVTLRCSPKSGHDTVSWYQQALGQGPQFIFQYYEEEERQRGNFPDRFSGHQFPNYSSELNVNALLLGDSALYLCASRRNDGDEQYFGPGTRLTVT.

This clonotype was counted between two and nine times. The chain combines TRBV4-3 with TRBJ2-2; D perhaps matches TRBD2 (5 bases). The CDR3 is 16 residues long. Trimming cost V 2 bases and J 4 bases, with 14 bases left between them. Germline CDR1 LGHNA, CDR2 YSLEER. The CDR3 DNA reads as TGCGCCAGCAGCCAATCCTGGACTCGCCTCACCGGGGAGCTGTTTTTT. Encoded protein: CASSQSWTRLTGELFF.

Only a few counts were recorded for this clonotype. The chain couples TRBV21-1 to TRBJ2-1. TRBV21-1 is annotated as a pseudogene. The CDR3 has 17 amino acids. CDR3 in amino acids: CASSKVCVSSKYNEQFF. Written as DNA, the CDR3 is TGTGCCAGCAGCAAAGTATGTGTCAGTTCCAAATACAATGAGCAGTTCTTC.

This clonotype was detected a few times. The chain recombines TRBV3-1 with TRBJ2-1, with 10 bases aligning to TRBD2. The CDR3 loop spans 17 amino acids. Trimming removed 3 bases from V and 9 bases from J; junction bases left unmatched: 14. Germline V CDR1 and CDR2: LGHDT, YNNKEL (reference sequence). CDR3 DNA sequence: TGTGCCAGCAGCCAGCCCGGACTAGCGGCTTCGGTGGGTGAGCAGTTCTTC. This encodes CASSQPGLAASVGEQFF.

This clonotype was counted a few times. The V and J genes are TRBV15 and TRBJ2-2, with D tentatively TRBD1 or TRBD2 (5 bases each). Germline V gives CDR1 LNHNV, CDR2 YYDKDF (reference sequence). Trimming shortened V by 5 bases and J by 5 bases, and 9 bases separated the two germline ends. The length of the CDR3 is 13 residues. The CDR3 DNA reads TGTGCCACCAGCGGGACGGGAACCGGGGAGCTGTTTTTT. Translation gives CATSGTGTGELFF.

V usage is TRBV14 and J usage is TRBJ2-7; unclear D gene. CDR3 length: 11 amino acids. Trimming took off 1 base at V and 10 bases at J, with 8 bases between the two ends. Germline loops: CDR1 SGHDN, CDR2 FVKESK. CDR3 amino acids: CASSQGPTQYF. CDR3 sequence (DNA): TGTGCCAGCAGCCAAGGACCAACCCAGTACTTC. The whole variable domain, filled in from reference TRBV14 and TRBJ2-7, reads EAGVTQFPSHSVIEKGQTVTLRCDPISGHDNLYWYRRVMGKEIKFLLHFVKESKQDESGMPNNRFLAERTGGTYSTLKVQPAELEDSGVYFCASSQGPTQYFGPGTRLTVT.

This clonotype was recorded a few times. This rearrangement joins TRBV7-8 to TRBJ2-1; tentative D call: TRBD2 (5 bases). The germline V and J ends were trimmed by 5 bases and 4 bases, with 15 bases remaining between them. The CDR3 is 15 residues long. Per the germline V gene, CDR1 is SGHVS and CDR2 is FQNEAQ. CDR3 nucleotides: TGTGCCAGCAGCCTAGAAACGGACTTTTACAATGAGCAGTTCTTC. Amino acid sequence: CASSLETDFYNEQFF.

This clonotype was recorded a few times. The chain uses TRBV9 and TRBJ2-2; 10 bases line up with TRBD2. This CDR3 is built from 16 residues. Germline CDR1 and CDR2: SGDLS and YYNGEE. The junction had 4 bases not matched to a gene; V was cut back by 0 bases and J by 5 bases. Here the CDR3 DNA reads TGTGCCAGCAGCGTAGCTGGGACTAGCGTTACCGGGGAGCTGTTTTTT. As protein: CASSVAGTSVTGELFF.

V and J are TRBV7-2 and TRBJ1-1, with 7 bases lining up with TRBD1. Germline trimming cut 2 bases from V and 5 bases from J; bases unmatched to any gene: 5. This CDR3 is built from 14 residues. CDR1 and CDR2 (germline): SGHTA, FQGNSA. The CDR3 nucleotides are TGTGCCAGCAGCTTATTAGGGGGCGCGACTGAAGCTTTCTTT. Translation gives CASSLLGGATEAFF.

CDR3 sequence (DNA): TGTGCCAGCAGCGACCGGTTAGGGGCTGAAGCTTTCTTT. As protein: CASSDRLGAEAFF. The J gene is TRBJ1-1, the V gene TRBV7-8; TRBD1 is a possible D gene (5 bases). Trimming took 5 bases from V and 6 from J, leaving 13 bases between them. This CDR3 comprises 13 residues. CDR1 and CDR2 from the germline V gene are SGHVS and FQNEAQ.

The V gene is TRBV5-6, the J gene TRBJ2-5; D possibly corresponds to TRBD2 (6 bases). V was cut by 4 bases and J by 0 bases, with 10 bases left in between. Looked up from germline, CDR1 is SGHDT and CDR2 is YYEEEE. The CDR3 covers 14 residues. CDR3 loop: CASSPGLNQETQYF. Here the CDR3 DNA reads TGTGCCAGCAGCCCGGGACTCAACCAAGAGACCCAGTACTTC.

In this sample, this clonotype turned up a few times. The chain links TRBV7-8 to TRBJ2-7; TRBD2 aligns across 8 bases. CDR1 and CDR2 from the germline V gene are SGHVS and FQNEAQ. The CDR3 totals 17 residues. J was trimmed by 2 bases and V by 0 bases; bases with no gene match: 9. This CDR3 is CASSLAPLAGFTYEQYF. DNA for the CDR3: TGTGCCAGCAGCTTAGCCCCTTTAGCGGGGTTTACCTACGAGCAGTACTTC.

The V call is TRBV24-1, the J call TRBJ2-7; 8 bases map to TRBD2. The CDR3 has 17 amino acids. The junction had 9 bases not matched to a gene; V was cut back by 3 bases and J by 0 bases. Germline V gene sequence: CDR1 KGHDR, CDR2 SFDVKD. CDR3 residues: CATSDSGSAGSSYEQYF. CDR3 coding DNA: TGTGCCACCAGTGATAGCGGGAGCGCCGGGAGCTCCTACGAGCAGTACTTC.

This chain connects TRBV3-1 to TRBJ2-4; tentatively, D is TRBD1 (5 bases). Germline V CDR1 and CDR2: LGHDT, YNNKEL (reference sequence). V was trimmed by 1 base and J by 6 bases, leaving 13 bases between them. The CDR3 is made up of 15 amino acids. The CDR3 loop is CASSQAPGQGNIQYF. In DNA form, the CDR3 reads TGTGCCAGCAGCCAAGCCCCAGGGCAGGGAAACATTCAGTACTTC.

This clonotype occurred a few times. The chain couples TRBV7-8 to TRBJ2-3, with D possibly being TRBD2 (6 bases). Germline V gene sequence: CDR1 SGHVS, CDR2 FQNEAQ. V was clipped by 5 bases and J by 3 bases, with 15 bases between them. This CDR3 contains 15 residues. The CDR3 region has the DNA TGTGCCAGCAGCACCCTAGCGCGTTCGACAGATACGCAGTATTTT. Its protein is CASSTLARSTDTQYF.

The gene calls are TRBV7-9 and TRBJ2-7; 14 bases align to TRBD2. The V gene end was trimmed by 0 bases and the J gene end by 4 bases; junction bases not matched to a gene: 5. The CDR3 runs to 17 residues. CDR1 and CDR2 (germline): SEHNR, FQNEAQ (reference sequence). The CDR3 sequence: CASSLAMGLAGVYEQYF. In nucleotides, the CDR3 is TGTGCCAGCAGCTTAGCTATGGGACTAGCGGGAGTGTACGAGCAGTACTTC.

In its sample, this clonotype was seen many times. The rearrangement links TRBV12-3 or TRBV12-4 to TRBJ1-4; unclear D gene. This CDR3 is built from 14 residues. V was cut by 7 bases and J by 10 bases, with 19 bases left in between. CDR3 bases: TGTGCCAGCACCAAGAGCCGGGATGTATTAAAACTGTTTTTT. Amino acid sequence: CASTKSRDVLKLFF.

In this sample, this clonotype turned up a few times. The chain links TRBV29-1 to TRBJ2-7, with D possibly being TRBD2 (5 bases). The CDR3 has 16 amino acids. V was clipped by 2 bases and J by 0 bases, with 17 bases between them. CDR1 and CDR2 (germline): SQVTM, ANQGSEA. DNA for the CDR3: TGCAGCGTTGAAACGGGATCCGGGATCAGCTCCTACGAGCAGTACTTC. It codes for CSVETGSGISSYEQYF.

CDR3 region: CASSQAPAGAGETQYF. CDR3 sequence (DNA): TGCGCCAGCAGCCAAGCTCCCGCCGGGGCCGGAGAGACCCAGTACTTC. This chain uses TRBV4-1 with TRBJ2-5; D might be TRBD1 or TRBD2, each matching 5 bases. V lost 1 base and J 4 bases, leaving 16 bases between the germline ends. Germline CDR1 is MGHRA and CDR2 is YSYEKL. This CDR3 spans 16 amino acids.

This rearrangement joins TRBV12-3 or TRBV12-4 to TRBJ2-5; D unclear. This CDR3 has 14 amino acids. V lost 6 bases and J 4 bases, leaving 15 bases between the germline ends. The CDR3: CASRSLGEIETQYF. In nucleotides, the CDR3 is TGTGCCAGCAGGTCCCTAGGAGAAATAGAGACCCAGTACTTC.

The chain is built from TRBV7-8 and TRBJ2-2; TRBD1 is a possible D gene (6 bases). Trimming pared 4 bases from V and 5 bases from J, leaving 11 bases between. The CDR3 has 14 amino acids. CDR1 is SGHVS, CDR2 FQNEAQ, per germline. The chain's CDR3 is CASSSYRETGELFF. The CDR3 DNA is TGTGCCAGCAGCTCCTACAGGGAAACCGGGGAGCTGTTTTTT.

V is TRBV27 and J is TRBJ2-1; 14 bases map to TRBD2. Germline CDR1 MNHEY, CDR2 SMNVEV (reference sequence). Trimming cost V 2 bases and J 0 bases; bases outside gene matches: 3. The CDR3 runs to 18 residues. The CDR3 protein is CASSLRTSGRSSYNEQFF. CDR3 nucleotides: TGTGCCAGCAGTTTACGGACTAGCGGGAGGAGCTCCTACAATGAGCAGTTCTTC.

Only a few counts were recorded for this clonotype. This chain uses TRBV10-1 with TRBJ2-5; unclear D gene. Germline V gene data show CDR1 as WNHNN and CDR2 as SYGVQD (reference sequence). This CDR3 has 14 residues. V gave up 0 bases and J gave up 2 bases, with 7 bases separating them. Written as DNA, the CDR3 is TGCGCCAGCAGTGAGTCTAGGATACAAGAGACCCAGTACTTC. This sequence encodes CASSESRIQETQYF.

This clonotype was seen many times. The gene calls are TRBV5-1 and TRBJ2-3; 8 nucleotides agree with TRBD2. Germline trimming cut 1 base from V and 3 bases from J; bases unmatched to any gene: 1. The length of the CDR3 is 14 residues. Per the germline V gene, CDR1 is SGHRS and CDR2 is YFSETQ. CDR3 sequence reads: CASSLSSGTDTQYF. The CDR3 DNA reads TGCGCCAGCAGCTTGTCTAGCGGGACAGATACGCAGTATTTT.

The chain carries TRBV29-1 and TRBJ2-5; 15 bases align to TRBD2. CDR3 length: 13 residues. Looked up from germline, CDR1 is SQVTM and CDR2 is ANQGSEA. J lost 6 bases, V lost 8 bases, and 4 bases had no gene match. The CDR3 DNA is TGCAGCACCGGACTAGCGGGAGGGAAGACCCAGTACTTC. Translated, it gives CSTGLAGGKTQYF.

Only a few counts were recorded for this clonotype. Here the CDR3 DNA reads TGCAGCGTTCGAAGCGGAACCTACAATGAGCAGTTCTTC. This sequence encodes CSVRSGTYNEQFF. V gene TRBV29-1 combines with J gene TRBJ2-1; the D gene is possibly TRBD2 (5 bases). The CDR3 is 13 residues long. Germline V lookup: CDR1 SQVTM, CDR2 ANQGSEA. V lost 5 bases, J lost 2 bases, and 10 bases lay in between.

The V call is TRBV2, the J call TRBJ2-4, with a weak D call TRBD1 (5 bases). Trimming removed 2 bases from V and 0 bases from J, with 20 bases in between. The CDR3 sequence is 19 residues long. The germline V gene encodes CDR1 SNHLY and CDR2 FYNNEI. CDR3 bases: TGTGCCAGCAGTGAAAGAACAGGCTTTGTATTTGTAGCCAAAAACATTCAGTACTTC. Its translation: CASSERTGFVFVAKNIQYF.

V usage is TRBV7-9 and J usage is TRBJ2-1; D remains ambiguous. The CDR3 loop spans 16 amino acids. The V gene lost 7 bases and the J gene lost 0 bases, with 16 bases spanning the gap. Germline CDR1 reads SEHNR; CDR2 reads FQNEAQ (reference sequence). The CDR3 DNA sequence: TGTGCCAGCACCAAAACCGCCCTGAGCTCCTACAATGAGCAGTTCTTC. It is translated as CASTKTALSSYNEQFF.

The chain couples TRBV27 to TRBJ2-1; 9 bases are a match to TRBD2. CDR1 is MNHEY and CDR2 is SMNVEV in the germline V gene (reference sequence). CDR3 length equals 17 residues. V trimming: 3 bases; J trimming: 7 bases; junction bases outside the gene matches: 13. As DNA, the CDR3 is TGTGCCAGCAGTTTCACGACTAGCGGACCCTGGAGAAATGAGCAGTTCTTC. Translation gives CASSFTTSGPWRNEQFF.

This clonotype was detected a few times. The chain has TRBV10-3 and TRBJ2-5; the match to TRBD2 covers 10 bases. Looked up from germline, CDR1 is ENHRY and CDR2 is SYGVKD. V was clipped by 6 bases and J by 0 bases; unmatched bases: 4. This CDR3 has 15 residues. Here the CDR3 reads CAIRSGTSDQETQYF. The CDR3 DNA is TGTGCCATCAGATCCGGGACTAGCGACCAAGAGACCCAGTACTTC.

The chain employs TRBV14 and TRBJ2-7; 7 nucleotides match TRBD2. V dropped 4 bases and J dropped 6; count of bases not matched to a gene: 9. CDR3 size: 14 residues. Germline CDR1 and CDR2: SGHDN and FVKESK. The CDR3 sequence: CASSPAPWGGEQYF. In DNA, the CDR3 is TGTGCCAGCAGCCCAGCCCCGTGGGGGGGCGAGCAGTACTTC.